This is a list of T cell receptor beta chains from one sample in a study of blood T cell repertoires in COVID-19. Sequencing was performed with immunoSEQ multiplex PCR; in TCRdb, only in-frame clones are kept and a portion is missing. The table lists roughly 120,000 clones, approximately 80% of them singletons. The specimen was peripheral blood. The receptors derive from a man over 45 with acute or convalescent COVID-19. The CDR3 runs from the conserved cysteine through the conserved F or W. The D gene is left open where the match is weak. Only part of the rows carry a size: once, few, many, or a class if the clone is expanded.

J: TRBJ2-5
size: .
V: TRBV19
D: .
DNA: TGTGCCAGTAGTACACAACTAGCAGGGGAGACCCAGTACTTC
CDR3: CASSTQLAGETQYF

J: TRBJ1-3
size: once
V: TRBV27
D: .
DNA: TGTGCCAGCCGAAACGGGGGGATCTCTGGAAACACCATATATTTT
CDR3: CASRNGGISGNTIYF

J: TRBJ2-1
size: few
V: TRBV4-2
D: .
DNA: TGTGCCAGCAGCCAAGAGGGAGGAGGGGGCTATGAGCAGTTCTTC
CDR3: CASSQEGGGGYEQFF

J: TRBJ1-1
size: .
V: TRBV19
D: .
DNA: TGTGCCAGTACCAGGGAGGTGTACACTGAAGCTTTCTTT
CDR3: CASTREVYTEAFF

J: TRBJ1-3
size: .
V: TRBV19
D: .
DNA: TGTGCCAGTAGTATAGCTGGCAGGGGTTCTGGAAACACCATATATTTT
CDR3: CASSIAGRGSGNTIYF

J: TRBJ2-3
size: .
V: TRBV5-1
D: TRBD2
DNA: TGCGCCAGCTGGTCACCGGGACTAGCGGGGGTTCGGGCAGATACGCAGTATTTT
CDR3: CASWSPGLAGVRADTQYF

J: TRBJ1-6
size: .
V: TRBV19
D: TRBD1
DNA: TGTGCCAGTAGTATCCCACCTCGGACAGGCTATAATTCACCCCTCCACTTT
CDR3: CASSIPPRTGYNSPLHF

J: TRBJ2-6
size: .
V: TRBV6-5
D: .
DNA: TGTGCCAGCAGGGAGATGAAGTCTGGGGCCAACGTCCTGACTTTC
CDR3: CASREMKSGANVLTF

J: TRBJ1-1
size: .
V: TRBV2
D: .
DNA: TGTGCCAGCAGTGAATTGGGCAGGGCTGAAGCTTTCTTT
CDR3: CASSELGRAEAFF

J: TRBJ2-5
size: .
V: TRBV15
D: .
DNA: TGTGCCACCAGTCAATTGGGACTCCGGCAAGAGACCCAGTACTTC
CDR3: CATSQLGLRQETQYF

J: TRBJ2-5
size: once
V: TRBV19
D: TRBD2
DNA: TGTGCCAGTAGAACTACGGGACTAGGCGAGACCCAGTACTTC
CDR3: CASRTTGLGETQYF

J: TRBJ1-4
size: .
V: TRBV5-6
D: TRBD1
DNA: TGTGCCAGCAGCGGGGGACAGGGCATCATCGAAAAACTGTTTTTT
CDR3: CASSGGQGIIEKLFF

J: TRBJ1-3
size: .
V: TRBV2
D: .
DNA: TGTGCCAGCAGTGGAGGTGACGGGTATAGAAACACCATATATTTT
CDR3: CASSGGDGYRNTIYF

J: TRBJ1-6
size: once
V: TRBV28
D: .
DNA: TGTGCCAGCAGTTTAAATAGAGCTTCACCCCTCCACTTT
CDR3: CASSLNRASPLHF

J: TRBJ2-2
size: .
V: TRBV15
D: TRBD1
DNA: TGTGCCACCAGACGGACAGGGGTCAACACCGGGGAGCTGTTTTTT
CDR3: CATRRTGVNTGELFF

J: TRBJ2-1
size: .
V: TRBV10-1
D: TRBD2
DNA: TGCGCCAGCAGTCCAAAAGCCCTAGCGGGGGGCGCATTGGGGCAGTTCTTC
CDR3: CASSPKALAGGALGQFF

J: TRBJ1-6
size: .
V: TRBV5-1
D: .
DNA: TGCGCCAGCAGCTTGCCGCAGGGTGGTTCACCCCTCCACTTT
CDR3: CASSLPQGGSPLHF

J: TRBJ2-7
size: .
V: TRBV4-2
D: TRBD2
DNA: TGTGCCAGCAGCCAGAGCACTAGCGGGGGCTCCGGGGAGCAGTACTTC
CDR3: CASSQSTSGGSGEQYF

J: TRBJ2-4
size: .
V: TRBV9
D: TRBD2
DNA: TGTGCCAGCAGCCTTGGACTAGCCCTAGGGGCTCAGTACTTC
CDR3: CASSLGLALGAQYF

J: TRBJ1-2
size: once
V: TRBV9
D: TRBD1
DNA: TGTGCCAGCAGCTTACAGACAGGGGATGGCTACACCTTC
CDR3: CASSLQTGDGYTF